This TCR beta chain was sequenced for a study of read filtering for tumor transcriptome and immune sequencing. General study results and limits: Even smaller IR-seq throughput identified most shared clonotypes.

With respect to this clonotype: Its specificity is unknown. A read error is possible here, since a much larger clone lies one base away.

Molecular barcoded adaptors covering alpha/delta and beta/gamma chains were used on roughly 400 ng RNA. TCRdb called the reads again in MiXCR, with one record for every CDR3 protein. The sample yields 120,000 or so distinct CDR3 sequences, 10% to 15% seen once. The germline V gene has CDR1 MNHEY and CDR2 SVGEGT. The CDR3 sequence is 14 residues long. V lost 2 bases and J 4 bases, leaving 11 bases between the germline ends. Sequencing input: a population of CD138-negative cells sorted from bone marrow. The chain couples TRBV6-2 or TRBV6-3 to TRBJ1-1; D unclear. The receptor's source is a donor at least 40 years old with multiple myeloma. Written as DNA, the CDR3 is TGTGCCAGCAGTTACCGAGGAGGGATCACTGAAGCTTTCTTT. Encoded protein: CASSYRGGITEAFF.